The rows below give T cell receptor beta chains drawn from one sample of a study of cytomegalovirus exposure and HLA in healthy donors. TCRdb keeps only in-frame clones here, not all; method: immunoSEQ multiplex PCR. The sample yields 200,000 to 250,000 clones, around four fifths seen once. The sequencing input was PBMCs. These receptors originate from a woman in her 40s in good health and CMV-seronegative. Each CDR3 is given with its conserved first and last residue. Clone size is given for some rows only: seen once, a few or many times, or a class if the clone is expanded.

cdr3_aa clone_size v_call
CASSYRISGANVLTF . TRBV5-4
CASRDTGGREYEQYF few TRBV6-6
CAWSDIGSAGGFNSPLHF . TRBV30
CASGNSNTIYF . TRBV5-1
CASTLGRAFITEAFF . TRBV7-8
CAISVETSGTWGPQETQYF once TRBV10-3
CASSESVGLSYEQYF . TRBV10-1
CASGPAAGIRDQYF . TRBV5-1
CASSLTGGAVYAEAFF . TRBV6-6
CASSARRGNTIYF . TRBV2
CASSVALAGGPGDTQYF . TRBV9
CASSSELLAGVHEQYF . TRBV5-4
CASSLNLPGPREAFF . TRBV5-6
CASSLLQLAGFTDTQYF . TRBV5-4
CSVEDVRSGEQYF once TRBV29-1
CANLAPGLAGGSYF once TRBV25-1
CASSLTVTTDTQYF . TRBV7-6
CASSDPGGDYGYTF . TRBV5-1